This passage covers 22 T cell receptor beta chains from one sample sequenced in a study of blood T cells in healthy people across ages. Alongside a J-beta primer mix, a sample-barcoded 5' primer served in a second PCR lasting 7 to 11 cycles. MiXCR, run by TCRdb on the 5' RACE reads, gives a single entry per CDR3 protein. The sample holds about 1.8 million distinct CDR3 sequences, around 48% seen once. Sequenced input: blood. The receptor set was obtained from a woman between 40 and 55 years old in good health.

A few counts support this clonotype. The chain joins TRBV7-2 to TRBJ2-7, with D perhaps matching TRBD2 (5 bases). This CDR3 spans 14 amino acids. With 6 bases removed from V and 3 bases from J, the gap between germline ends came to 15 bases. Germline loops: CDR1 SGHTA, CDR2 FQGNSA. The CDR3 nucleotides are TGTGCCAGCAGTTCACCCGGACTGTACTACGAGCAGTACTTC. This encodes CASSSPGLYYEQYF. The full variable domain, with the rest looked up from reference TRBV7-2 and TRBJ2-7, is GAGVSQSPSNKVTEKGKDVELRCDPISGHTALYWYRQSLGQGLEFLIYFQGNSAPDKSGLPSDRFSAERTGGSVSTLTIQRTQQEDSAVYLCASSSPGLYYEQYFGPGTRLTVT.

J is TRBJ1-5 and V is TRBV20-1; TRBD1 matches 8 bases. The germline V gene encodes CDR1 DFQATT and CDR2 SNEGSKA (reference sequence). The CDR3 extends over 15 amino acids. V lost 0 bases to trimming and J lost 3 bases; unmatched junction nucleotides: 4. DNA of the CDR3: TGCAGTGCTAGAGATGTACAGGGGGACAATCAGCCCCAGCATTTT. It codes for CSARDVQGDNQPQHF.

The CDR3 region is CASTSTGTGTHEQYF. The CDR3 DNA is TGTGCCAGCACCAGTACCGGGACAGGGACCCACGAGCAGTACTTC. The rearrangement uses TRBV6-5 and TRBJ2-7, with 9 bases lining up with TRBD1. V was clipped by 7 bases and J by 5 bases; unmatched bases: 12. CDR1 and CDR2 from the germline V gene are MNHEY and SVGAGI. This CDR3 has 15 residues.

The chain combines TRBV12-3 or TRBV12-4 with TRBJ2-1; D is perhaps TRBD2 (7 bases). V was shortened by 1 base and J by 4 bases, with 17 bases between the two germline ends. CDR3 size: 17 residues. The CDR3 coding sequence is TGTGCCAGCAGTTTAGGGCGCCGGGGGGCGAGGTACAATGAGCAGTTCTTC. It codes for CASSLGRRGARYNEQFF.

The CDR3 region is CAGARDAVINEQFF. The CDR3 region has the DNA TGTGCCGGCGCTCGGGACGCCGTGATAAATGAGCAGTTCTTC. The chain combines TRBV12-3 or TRBV12-4 with TRBJ2-1; the D call may be TRBD1 or TRBD2 (5 bases each). V was trimmed by 11 bases and J by 7 bases, leaving 21 bases between them. CDR3 length equals 14 residues.

This chain connects TRBV6-6 to TRBJ1-1; D gene ambiguous. This CDR3 comprises 12 residues. Trimming cost V 8 bases and J 1 base, with 8 bases left between them. In germline, CDR1 is MNHNY, CDR2 SVGAGI (reference sequence). As DNA, the CDR3 is TGTGCCAGCTGCCCACAGAACACTGAAGCTTTCTTT. The encoded protein is CASCPQNTEAFF.

The chain is built from TRBV29-1 and TRBJ2-7; 10 bases align to TRBD2. Germline V gene data show CDR1 as SQVTM and CDR2 as ANQGSEA. The CDR3 covers 14 residues. V shed 6 bases and J 7 bases; nucleotides not matched to a gene: 12. CDR3: CSVGAGGLPDEQYF. The CDR3 nucleotides read TGCAGCGTCGGAGCGGGGGGGCTTCCGGATGAGCAGTACTTC.

The chain is built from TRBV20-1 and TRBJ2-3, with D maybe TRBD2 (5 bases). V dropped 1 base and J dropped 2 bases, with 13 bases sitting between them. From germline, CDR1 is DFQATT and CDR2 SNEGSKA (reference sequence). CDR3 size: 15 residues. The CDR3 loop reads CSARVARVFTDTQYF. The DNA for the CDR3 is TGCAGTGCTAGAGTTGCGCGGGTGTTCACAGATACGCAGTATTTT.

V usage is TRBV7-2 and J usage is TRBJ1-1; 8 bases align to TRBD1. The CDR3 totals 15 residues. J gave up 4 bases and V 4 bases, and 8 bases lay outside the gene matches. Germline V gives CDR1 SGHTA, CDR2 FQGNSA. This CDR3 is CASSSDRDRTTEAFF. The CDR3 region has the DNA TGTGCCAGCAGCTCAGACCGGGACAGGACCACTGAAGCTTTCTTT. The complete variable domain, with remaining parts taken from reference TRBV7-2 and TRBJ1-1, reads GAGVSQSPSNKVTEKGKDVELRCDPISGHTALYWYRQSLGQGLEFLIYFQGNSAPDKSGLPSDRFSAERTGGSVSTLTIQRTQQEDSAVYLCASSSDRDRTTEAFFGQGTRLTVV.

The CDR3 nucleotides read TGCAGTGCTAGAGCTTGGGAGGGAAGTGAAAAACTGTTTTTT. Translated, it gives CSARAWEGSEKLFF. This chain connects TRBV20-1 to TRBJ1-4; D call uncertain. V was shortened by 1 base and J by 7 bases, with 13 bases between the two germline ends. The CDR3 spans 14 residues. The germline CDR1 and CDR2 sequences are DFQATT and SNEGSKA (reference sequence).

The chain uses TRBV9 and TRBJ2-7; D call uncertain. The CDR3 loop spans 13 amino acids. The V end lost 4 bases, the J end lost 5 bases, and 13 bases lay between the germline ends. The germline gives CDR1 SGDLS, CDR2 YYNGEE. The CDR3 sequence: CASSIGEVNEQYF. The CDR3 DNA follows: TGTGCCAGCAGCATAGGCGAGGTTAACGAGCAGTACTTC.

The rearrangement joins TRBV20-1 to TRBJ1-5; no clear D. Germline CDR1 and CDR2: DFQATT and SNEGSKA (reference sequence). The CDR3 is made up of 13 amino acids. Trimming took 2 bases from V and 0 from J, leaving 5 bases between them. The CDR3 loop reads CSARWHSNQPQHF. For the CDR3, the DNA is TGCAGTGCTAGATGGCATAGCAATCAGCCCCAGCATTTT.

The chain recombines TRBV29-1 with TRBJ2-4, with D perhaps given as TRBD1 or TRBD2 (6 bases each). Trimming removed 5 bases at V and 3 bases at J, with 11 bases between. This CDR3 is 13 amino acids long. Germline assignment: CDR1 SQVTM and CDR2 ANQGSEA. CDR3 in amino acids: CSVLKGGKNIQYF. The CDR3 coding sequence is TGCAGCGTTCTCAAGGGGGGCAAAAACATTCAGTACTTC.

The rearrangement uses TRBV5-1 and TRBJ2-7, with D perhaps matching TRBD1 (6 bases). Germline V gene lookup returns CDR1 SGHRS and CDR2 YFSETQ. The CDR3 is 15 amino acids. V was clipped by 0 bases and J by 2 bases, with 12 bases between them. In nucleotides, the CDR3 is TGCGCCAGCAGCTTGGGCGGCGAGGGGGCCTACGAGCAGTACTTC. Translated, it gives CASSLGGEGAYEQYF.

This clonotype was recorded once. J is TRBJ2-5 and V is TRBV6-2 or TRBV6-3; possible D gene TRBD2, 5 bases. The CDR3 consists of 17 residues. Germline V gives CDR1 MNHEY, CDR2 SVGEGT. The V gene lost 6 bases and the J gene lost 2 bases, with 22 bases spanning the gap. For the CDR3, the DNA is TGTGCCAGCAGCATACCCCGTTTGGGTCGGAGGCAAGAGACCCAGTACTTC. Translated, it gives CASSIPRLGRRQETQYF.

This chain connects TRBV7-9 to TRBJ2-4; no firm D call. The end of the DNA aligns better with TRBJ2-7, so the J call may be wrong. CDR3 length: 13 amino acids. CDR1 SEHNR and CDR2 FQNEAQ come from the germline V gene (reference sequence). The CDR3 loop is CASTVYPTYEQYF. The CDR3 DNA is TGTGCCAGCACCGTTTACCCGACCTACGAGCAGTACTTC.

The gene calls are TRBV6-6 and TRBJ2-5; no definite D call. This CDR3 region has 11 residues. Deletions cut 11 bases from V and 4 bases from J, with 11 bases between. Germline-derived CDR1 and CDR2 are MNHNY and SVGAGI (reference sequence). The CDR3 is CAASLGETQYF. The CDR3 nucleotides are TGTGCCGCGAGTCTGGGAGAGACCCAGTACTTC.

The chain uses TRBV7-8 and TRBJ2-7, with TRBD2 matching 15 bases. In germline, CDR1 is SGHVS, CDR2 FQNEAQ. J was trimmed by 3 bases and V by 4 bases; bases with no gene match: 4. The CDR3 runs to 16 residues. Here the CDR3 reads CASSSGTSGGFYEQYF. The CDR3, as DNA: TGTGCCAGCAGCTCGGGGACTAGCGGGGGGTTCTACGAGCAGTACTTC.

This clonotype was recorded a few times. The DNA for the CDR3 is TGTGCCAGCAGTCGAGTAGTTGGGGCCAACGTCCTGACTTTC. It codes for CASSRVVGANVLTF. The rearrangement joins TRBV12-3 or TRBV12-4 to TRBJ2-6; D gene unclear. The CDR3 length is 14 residues. V lost 5 bases to trimming and J lost 3 bases, with 8 bases between them.

CDR3 residues: CSARGVGTSSYNSPLHF. The CDR3 DNA reads TGCAGTGCTCGGGGAGTAGGAACAAGCTCCTATAATTCACCCCTCCACTTT. The V gene is TRBV20-1, the J gene TRBJ1-6; D gene uncertain. The CDR3 runs 17 residues. V shed 5 bases and J shed 0 bases, with 17 bases lying between them. The V gene's germline CDR1 is DFQATT and CDR2 SNEGSKA (reference sequence).

A single count supports this clonotype. The J gene is TRBJ2-5, the V gene TRBV7-8, with D unresolved. CDR1 and CDR2 from the germline V gene are SGHVS and FQNEAQ. The CDR3 length is 14 residues. V lost 4 bases and J 9 bases, leaving 18 bases between the germline ends. This CDR3 reads CASSWPPGFPAQYF. CDR3 nucleotide sequence: TGTGCCAGCAGCTGGCCCCCCGGGTTTCCGGCCCAGTACTTC.

This clonotype was seen only a few times. The DNA of the CDR3 is TGTGCCAGCAGTAGCGAAGTGAGCTCCTACAATGAGCAGTTCTTC. It is translated as CASSSEVSSYNEQFF. This sequence joins TRBV7-2 and TRBJ2-1; weak D call: TRBD2 (5 bases). The CDR3 covers 15 residues. Trimming took off 6 bases at V and 0 bases at J, with 12 bases between the two ends. The germline gives CDR1 SGHTA, CDR2 FQGNSA. Together with reference TRBV7-2 and TRBJ2-1, the CDR3 gives the full variable domain: GAGVSQSPSNKVTEKGKDVELRCDPISGHTALYWYRQSLGQGLEFLIYFQGNSAPDKSGLPSDRFSAERTGGSVSTLTIQRTQQEDSAVYLCASSSEVSSYNEQFFGPGTRLTVL.